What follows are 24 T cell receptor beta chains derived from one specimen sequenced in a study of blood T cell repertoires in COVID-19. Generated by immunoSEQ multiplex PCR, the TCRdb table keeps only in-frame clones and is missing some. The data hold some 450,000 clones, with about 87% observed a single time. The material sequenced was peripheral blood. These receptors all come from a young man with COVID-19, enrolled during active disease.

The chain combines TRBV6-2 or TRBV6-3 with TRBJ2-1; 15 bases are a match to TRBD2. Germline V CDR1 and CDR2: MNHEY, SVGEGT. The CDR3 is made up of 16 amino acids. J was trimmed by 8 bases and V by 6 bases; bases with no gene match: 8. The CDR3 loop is CASSISGTSGRHEQFF. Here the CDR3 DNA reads TGTGCCAGCAGCATCTCCGGGACTAGCGGGAGGCATGAGCAGTTCTTC.

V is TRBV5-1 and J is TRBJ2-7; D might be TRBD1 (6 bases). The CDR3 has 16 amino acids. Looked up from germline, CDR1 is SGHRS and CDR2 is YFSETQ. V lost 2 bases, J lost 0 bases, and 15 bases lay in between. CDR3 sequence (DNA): TGCGCCAGCAGCTTAGATCGACAGGATCCCTCCTACGAGCAGTACTTC. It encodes CASSLDRQDPSYEQYF.

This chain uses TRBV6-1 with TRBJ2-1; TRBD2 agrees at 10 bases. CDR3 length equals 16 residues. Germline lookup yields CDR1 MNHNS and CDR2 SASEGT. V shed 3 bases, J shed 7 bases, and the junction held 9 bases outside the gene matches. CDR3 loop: CASSDPSGGAQNEQFF. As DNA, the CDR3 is TGTGCCAGCAGTGACCCCAGCGGGGGGGCCCAGAATGAGCAGTTCTTC.

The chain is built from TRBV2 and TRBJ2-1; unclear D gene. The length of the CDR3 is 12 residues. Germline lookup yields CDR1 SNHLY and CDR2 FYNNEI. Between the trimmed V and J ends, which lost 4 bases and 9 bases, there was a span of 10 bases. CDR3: CASSAITIEQFF. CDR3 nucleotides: TGTGCCAGCAGTGCAATCACAATTGAGCAGTTCTTC.

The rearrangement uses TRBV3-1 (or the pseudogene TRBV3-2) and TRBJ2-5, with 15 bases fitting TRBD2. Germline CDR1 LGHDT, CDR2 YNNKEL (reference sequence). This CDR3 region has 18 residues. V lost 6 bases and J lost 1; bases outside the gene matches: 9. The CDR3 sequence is CASSRAGTSGGSQETQYF. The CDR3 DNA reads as TGTGCCAGCAGTCGAGCCGGGACTAGCGGGGGGAGCCAAGAGACCCAGTACTTC.

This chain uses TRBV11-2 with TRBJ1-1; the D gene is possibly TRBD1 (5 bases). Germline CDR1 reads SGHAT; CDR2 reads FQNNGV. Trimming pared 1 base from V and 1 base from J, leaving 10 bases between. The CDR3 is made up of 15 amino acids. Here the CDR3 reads CASSLGVGGNTEAFF. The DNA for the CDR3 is TGTGCCAGCAGCTTAGGCGTGGGGGGGAACACTGAAGCTTTCTTT.

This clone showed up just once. CDR3 residues: CASSEDRAAYEQYF. The DNA for the CDR3 is TGTGCCAGCAGTGAGGACAGGGCTGCCTACGAGCAGTACTTC. The rearrangement uses TRBV2 and TRBJ2-7, with 8 bases that match TRBD1. The V gene's germline CDR1 is SNHLY and CDR2 FYNNEI. This CDR3 is 14 amino acids long. V shed 3 bases and J 2 bases; nucleotides not matched to a gene: 3.

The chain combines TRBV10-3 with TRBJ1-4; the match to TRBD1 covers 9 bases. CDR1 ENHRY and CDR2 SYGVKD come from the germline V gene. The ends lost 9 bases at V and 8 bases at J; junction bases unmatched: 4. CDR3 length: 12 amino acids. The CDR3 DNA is TGTGCCATAGGGACAGGGCGAGAAAAACTGTTTTTT. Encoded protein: CAIGTGREKLFF.

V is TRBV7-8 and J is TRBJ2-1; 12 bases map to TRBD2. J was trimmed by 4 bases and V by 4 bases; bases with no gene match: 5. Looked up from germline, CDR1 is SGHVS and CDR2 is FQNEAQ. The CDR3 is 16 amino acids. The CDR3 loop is CASSSTSGGLYNEQFF. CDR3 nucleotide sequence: TGTGCCAGCAGCTCAACTAGCGGGGGGTTGTACAATGAGCAGTTCTTC.

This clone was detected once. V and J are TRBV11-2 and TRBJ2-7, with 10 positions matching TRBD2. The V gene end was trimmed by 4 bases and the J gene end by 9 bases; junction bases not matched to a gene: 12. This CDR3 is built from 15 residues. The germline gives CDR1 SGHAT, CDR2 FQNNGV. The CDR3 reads CASSSVSGRFLGQYF. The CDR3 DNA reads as TGTGCCAGCAGCTCGGTTAGCGGGAGGTTCCTCGGGCAGTACTTC.

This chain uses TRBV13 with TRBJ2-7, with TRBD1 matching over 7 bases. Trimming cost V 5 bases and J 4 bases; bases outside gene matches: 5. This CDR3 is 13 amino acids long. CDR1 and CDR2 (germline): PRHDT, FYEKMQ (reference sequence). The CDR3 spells CASSPGGSYEQYF. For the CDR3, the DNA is TGTGCCAGCAGCCCAGGGGGATCGTACGAGCAGTACTTC. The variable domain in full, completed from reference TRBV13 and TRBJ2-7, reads AAGVIQSPRHLIKEKRETATLKCYPIPRHDTVYWYQQGPGQDPQFLISFYEKMQSDKGSIPDRFSAQQFSDYHSELNMSSLELGDSALYFCASSPGGSYEQYFGPGTRLTVT.

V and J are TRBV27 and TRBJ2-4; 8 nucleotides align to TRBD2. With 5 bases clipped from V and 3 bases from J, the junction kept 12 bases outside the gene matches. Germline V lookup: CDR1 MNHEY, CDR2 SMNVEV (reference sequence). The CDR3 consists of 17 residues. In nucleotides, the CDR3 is TGTGCCAGCAGTCCTTATCCCATGCGGGGGGACAAAAACATTCAGTACTTC. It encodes CASSPYPMRGDKNIQYF.

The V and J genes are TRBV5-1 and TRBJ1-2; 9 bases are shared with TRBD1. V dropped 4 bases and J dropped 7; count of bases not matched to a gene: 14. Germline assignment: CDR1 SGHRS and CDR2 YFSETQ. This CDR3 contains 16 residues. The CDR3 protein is CASSVGQGPLQGGYTF. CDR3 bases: TGCGCCAGCAGCGTAGGACAGGGGCCTCTACAAGGTGGCTACACCTTC.

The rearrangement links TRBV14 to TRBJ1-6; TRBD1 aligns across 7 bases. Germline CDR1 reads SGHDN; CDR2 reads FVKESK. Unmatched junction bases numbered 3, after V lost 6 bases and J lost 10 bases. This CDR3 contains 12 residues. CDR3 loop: CASRTGYSPLHF. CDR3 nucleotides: TGTGCCAGCAGGACAGGGTACTCACCCCTCCACTTT.

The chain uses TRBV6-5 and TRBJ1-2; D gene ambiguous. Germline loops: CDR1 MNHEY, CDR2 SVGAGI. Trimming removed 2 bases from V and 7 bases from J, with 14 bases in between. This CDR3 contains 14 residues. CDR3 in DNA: TGTGCCAGCAGTTACCATAAGGGAGTCGGTGGCTACACCTTC. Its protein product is CASSYHKGVGGYTF.

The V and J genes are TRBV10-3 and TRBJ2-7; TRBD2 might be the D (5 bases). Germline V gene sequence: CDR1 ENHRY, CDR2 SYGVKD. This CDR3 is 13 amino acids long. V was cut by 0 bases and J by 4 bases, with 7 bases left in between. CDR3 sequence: CAISESAGYEQYF. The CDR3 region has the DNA TGTGCCATCAGTGAGTCGGCGGGTTACGAGCAGTACTTC.

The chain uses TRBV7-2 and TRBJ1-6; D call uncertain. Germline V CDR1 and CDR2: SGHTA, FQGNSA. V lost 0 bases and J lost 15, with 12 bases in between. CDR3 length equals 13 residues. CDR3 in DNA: TGTGCCAGCAGCTTAGCAGAGCCCGGGGTCCTCCACTTT. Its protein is CASSLAEPGVLHF. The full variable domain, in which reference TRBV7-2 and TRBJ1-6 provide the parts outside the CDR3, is GAGVSQSPSNKVTEKGKDVELRCDPISGHTALYWYRQSLGQGLEFLIYFQGNSAPDKSGLPSDRFSAERTGGSVSTLTIQRTQQEDSAVYLCASSLAEPGVLHFGNGTRLTVT.

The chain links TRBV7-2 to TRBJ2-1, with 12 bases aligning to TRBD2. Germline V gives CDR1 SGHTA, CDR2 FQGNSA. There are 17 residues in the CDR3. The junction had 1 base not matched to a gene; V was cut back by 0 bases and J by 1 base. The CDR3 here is CASSLAGTSGSYNEQFF. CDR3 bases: TGTGCCAGCAGCTTAGCCGGGACTAGCGGGTCCTACAATGAGCAGTTCTTC.

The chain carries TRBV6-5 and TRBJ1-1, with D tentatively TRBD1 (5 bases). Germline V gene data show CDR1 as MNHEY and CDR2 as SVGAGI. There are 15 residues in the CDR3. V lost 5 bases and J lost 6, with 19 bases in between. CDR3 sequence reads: CASSPQRQGGSEAFF. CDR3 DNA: TGTGCCAGCAGTCCCCAGAGGCAGGGTGGGTCTGAAGCTTTCTTT.

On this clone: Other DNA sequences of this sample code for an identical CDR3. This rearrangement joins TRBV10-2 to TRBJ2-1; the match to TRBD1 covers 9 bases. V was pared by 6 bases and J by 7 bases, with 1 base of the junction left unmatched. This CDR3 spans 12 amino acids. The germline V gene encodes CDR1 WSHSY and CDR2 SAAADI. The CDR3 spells CASSGTGNEQFF. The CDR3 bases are TGCGCCAGCAGCGGGACAGGGAATGAGCAGTTCTTC.

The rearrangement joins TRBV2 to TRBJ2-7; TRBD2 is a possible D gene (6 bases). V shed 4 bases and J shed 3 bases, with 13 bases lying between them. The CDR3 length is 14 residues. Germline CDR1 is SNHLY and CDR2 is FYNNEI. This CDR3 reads CASSVERADYEQYF. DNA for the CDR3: TGTGCCAGCAGTGTCGAGCGGGCGGACTACGAGCAGTACTTC.

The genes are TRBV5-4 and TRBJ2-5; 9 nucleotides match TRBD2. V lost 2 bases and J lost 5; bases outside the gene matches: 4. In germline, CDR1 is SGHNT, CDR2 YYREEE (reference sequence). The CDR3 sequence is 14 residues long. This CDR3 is CASSFAGGTETQYF. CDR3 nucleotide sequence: TGTGCCAGCAGCTTCGCGGGGGGGACTGAGACCCAGTACTTC.

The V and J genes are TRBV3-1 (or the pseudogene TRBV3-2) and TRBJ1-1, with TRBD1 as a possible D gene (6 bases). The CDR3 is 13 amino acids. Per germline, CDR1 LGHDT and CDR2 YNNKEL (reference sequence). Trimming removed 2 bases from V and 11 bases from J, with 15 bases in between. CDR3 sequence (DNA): TGTGCCAGCAGCCAACAGCCGGGACATTCTGCTTTCTTT. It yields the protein CASSQQPGHSAFF.

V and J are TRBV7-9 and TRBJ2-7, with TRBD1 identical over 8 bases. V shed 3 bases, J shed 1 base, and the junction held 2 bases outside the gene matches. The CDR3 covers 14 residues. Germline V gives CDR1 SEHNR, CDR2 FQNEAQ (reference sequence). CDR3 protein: CASSLGQVSYEQYF. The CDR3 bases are TGTGCCAGCAGCTTGGGACAGGTATCCTACGAGCAGTACTTC.